Included here is one TCR beta chain sequence, with context. The source of the sample is a study of blood T cell repertoires in COVID-19. Across the study: The United States, Italy and Spain were the sources of the acute and convalescent COVID-19 samples. T cells, B-cell-depleted T cells, or PBMCs provided the cDNA or gDNA that served as material.

Germline values: CDR1 KGHDR, CDR2 SFDVKD. The CDR3 covers 14 residues. V gave up 4 bases and J gave up 4 bases, with 10 bases separating them. In the original workflow: Estimation of nucleated cell counts was performed using reference gene primer amplification. The assay was immunoSEQ multiplex PCR, and TCRdb's table has in-frame clones only and misses some. V, J and clone size are taken as reported in that table, and D and trimming were inferred from the DNA itself. This table holds approximately 100,000 clones, more than 80% found once. This TCR was recovered from a human donor in a cohort sampled during active COVID-19. The gene calls are TRBV24-1 and TRBJ1-5; D is possibly TRBD1 (6 bases). Sequenced material: peripheral blood. The CDR3 region is CATSDPGQNQPQHF. In nucleotides, the CDR3 is TGTGCCACCAGTGACCCAGGACAGAATCAGCCCCAGCATTTT.